This entry lists 10 T cell receptor beta chains sequenced from one sample in a study of T-cell reconstitution after alpha-beta-depleted transplantation in children. Preparation of the TCRbeta library was carried out with unique molecular identifiers. TCRdb reprocessed the PCR reads with MiXCR, giving one entry per CDR3 protein. The repertoire holds fewer than 750,000 distinct CDR3 sequences, with roughly 27% as singletons. The starting material was PBMCs, obtained before TCRalphabeta/CD19-depleted stem cell transplant. The receptors were gathered from a boy under two years old with Wiskott-Aldrich syndrome, due to receive a stem cell transplant.

This sequence joins TRBV7-8 and TRBJ1-2; D perhaps matches TRBD1 (5 bases). There are 14 residues in the CDR3. Germline V gene sequence: CDR1 SGHVS, CDR2 FQNEAQ. V gave up 5 bases and J gave up 1 base, with 11 bases separating them. In DNA, the CDR3 is TGTGCCAGCAGCGCGTTGACAGATAACTATGGCTACACCTTC. This encodes CASSALTDNYGYTF.

The V call is TRBV28, the J call TRBJ2-7, with D tentatively TRBD1 or TRBD2 (6 bases each). Germline-derived CDR1 and CDR2 are MDHEN and SYDVKM. The CDR3 is 15 residues long. Trimming cost V 3 bases and J 6 bases, with 18 bases left between them. In DNA form, the CDR3 reads TGTGCCAGCAGTTTGGGAGGACAGATAAATTTCGAGCAGTACTTC. Its protein is CASSLGGQINFEQYF.

This clonotype was seen a few times. This sequence joins TRBV20-1 and TRBJ2-7; TRBD2 matches 12 bases. V lost 4 bases, J lost 0 bases, and 13 bases stayed unmatched. The germline V gene encodes CDR1 DFQATT and CDR2 SNEGSKA (reference sequence). This CDR3 contains 18 residues. This chain's CDR3 is CSATPLPGLAGNSYEQYF. DNA for the CDR3: TGCAGTGCTACCCCCCTCCCCGGACTAGCGGGAAACTCCTACGAGCAGTACTTC.

This clonotype has only a few counts. The rearrangement uses TRBV11-1 and TRBJ2-7; D assignment may be TRBD1 or TRBD2 (6 bases each). CDR1 is SGHAT, CDR2 FQDESV, per germline (reference sequence). The CDR3 length is 18 residues. V was cut by 3 bases and J by 0 bases, with 21 bases left in between. CDR3 sequence: CASSFIGVGGGSSYEQYF. The CDR3, as DNA: TGTGCCAGCAGCTTCATAGGTGTAGGGGGAGGCAGCTCCTACGAGCAGTACTTC.

J is TRBJ2-1 and V is TRBV28, with 11 bases aligning to TRBD2. Losses at the gene ends were 5 bases for V and 7 bases for J; bases not matched to a gene: 7. The CDR3 is made up of 15 amino acids. Germline CDR1 and CDR2: MDHEN and SYDVKM. The CDR3 region is CASSPSGRPGNEQFF. The CDR3 bases are TGTGCCAGCAGTCCTAGCGGGAGGCCGGGTAATGAGCAGTTCTTC.

This clonotype was counted a few times. This chain links TRBV3-1 with TRBJ2-1, with 10 bases aligning to TRBD1. This CDR3 is built from 14 residues. J lost 7 bases, V lost 3 bases, and 3 bases had no gene match. Germline V CDR1 and CDR2: LGHDT, YNNKEL (reference sequence). CDR3 coding DNA: TGTGCCAGCAGCCATGGACAGGGGGTGAATGAGCAGTTCTTC. Translating it yields CASSHGQGVNEQFF.

V is TRBV5-1 and J is TRBJ2-5; 11 bases match TRBD2. V lost 3 bases and J lost 1; bases outside the gene matches: 5. Germline V gene data show CDR1 as SGHRS and CDR2 as YFSETQ. This CDR3 is 16 amino acids long. The CDR3 nucleotides read TGCGCCAGCAGCTGGGGACTAGCGGACTTCCAAGAGACCCAGTACTTC. This codes for CASSWGLADFQETQYF.

This rearrangement joins TRBV9 to TRBJ2-2; 11 positions match TRBD2. V was clipped by 3 bases and J by 6 bases; unmatched bases: 13. The CDR3 is 18 amino acids. The germline gives CDR1 SGDLS, CDR2 YYNGEE. Here the CDR3 DNA reads TGTGCCAGCAGCGCCATAGCGGGAGGGCCAATGTGGTCCGGGGAGCTGTTTTTT. This encodes CASSAIAGGPMWSGELFF.

The V gene is TRBV15, the J gene TRBJ2-7, with D unclear. CDR1 LNHNV and CDR2 YYDKDF come from the germline V gene (reference sequence). This CDR3 is built from 13 residues. V lost 1 base and J lost 6, with 10 bases in between. CDR3 DNA sequence: TGTGCCACCAGCAGAGCGGTAACCCGCGAGCAGTACTTC. This sequence encodes CATSRAVTREQYF.

CDR3 DNA: TGTGCCAGCAGTTATCGACAGGAGGACTCCTACGAGCAGTACTTC. This encodes CASSYRQEDSYEQYF. The gene calls are TRBV6-5 and TRBJ2-7, with D possibly being TRBD1 (6 bases). CDR1 is MNHEY, CDR2 SVGAGI, per germline. CDR3 length equals 15 residues. V dropped 3 bases and J dropped 0 bases, with 12 bases sitting between them.